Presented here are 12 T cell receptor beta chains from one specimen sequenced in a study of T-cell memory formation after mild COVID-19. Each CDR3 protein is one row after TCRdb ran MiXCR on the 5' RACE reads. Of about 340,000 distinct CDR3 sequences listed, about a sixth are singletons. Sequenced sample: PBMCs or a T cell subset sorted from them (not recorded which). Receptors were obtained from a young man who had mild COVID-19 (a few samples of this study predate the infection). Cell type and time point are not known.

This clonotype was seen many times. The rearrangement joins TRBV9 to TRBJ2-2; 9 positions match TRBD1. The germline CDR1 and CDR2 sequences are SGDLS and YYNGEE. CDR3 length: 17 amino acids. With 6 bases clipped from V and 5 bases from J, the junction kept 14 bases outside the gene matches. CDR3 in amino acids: CASTGQGGPSRTGELFF. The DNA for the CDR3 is TGTGCCAGCACGGGACAGGGAGGACCCAGTAGAACCGGGGAGCTGTTTTTT. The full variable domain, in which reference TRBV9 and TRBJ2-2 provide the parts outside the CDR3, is DSGVTQTPKHLITATGQRVTLRCSPRSGDLSVYWYQQSLDQGLQFLIQYYNGEERAKGNILERFSAQQFPDLHSELNLSSLELGDSALYFCASTGQGGPSRTGELFFGEGSRLTVL.

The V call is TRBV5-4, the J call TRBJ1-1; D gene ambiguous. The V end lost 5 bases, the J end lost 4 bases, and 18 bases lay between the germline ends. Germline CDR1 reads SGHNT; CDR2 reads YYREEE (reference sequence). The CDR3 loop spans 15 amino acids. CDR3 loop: CASRPPPGSATEAFF. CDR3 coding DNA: TGTGCCAGCAGACCTCCCCCAGGCTCCGCCACTGAAGCTTTCTTT.

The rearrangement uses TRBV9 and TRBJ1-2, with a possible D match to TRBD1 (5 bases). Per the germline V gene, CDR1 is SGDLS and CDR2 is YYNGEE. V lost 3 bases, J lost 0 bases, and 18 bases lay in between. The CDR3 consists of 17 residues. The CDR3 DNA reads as TGTGCCAGCAGCGGCCTATCAAAGGACAACGCTAACTATGGCTACACCTTC. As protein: CASSGLSKDNANYGYTF.

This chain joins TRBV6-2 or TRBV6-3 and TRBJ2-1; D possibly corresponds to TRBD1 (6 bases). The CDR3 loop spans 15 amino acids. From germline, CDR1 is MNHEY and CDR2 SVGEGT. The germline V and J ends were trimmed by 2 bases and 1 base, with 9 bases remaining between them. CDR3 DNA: TGTGCCAGCAGTTACAGGGACAATTCCTACAATGAGCAGTTCTTC. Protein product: CASSYRDNSYNEQFF.

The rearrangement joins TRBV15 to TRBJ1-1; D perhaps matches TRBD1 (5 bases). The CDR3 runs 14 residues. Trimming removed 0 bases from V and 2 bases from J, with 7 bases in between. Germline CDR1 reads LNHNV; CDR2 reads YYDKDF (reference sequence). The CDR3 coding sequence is TGTGCCACCAGCAGAGACAGGGCTAACACTGAAGCTTTCTTT. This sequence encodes CATSRDRANTEAFF.

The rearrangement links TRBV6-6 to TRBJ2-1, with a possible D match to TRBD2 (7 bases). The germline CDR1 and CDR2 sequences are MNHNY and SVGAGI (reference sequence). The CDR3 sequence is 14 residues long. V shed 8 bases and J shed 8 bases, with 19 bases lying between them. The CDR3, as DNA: TGTGCCAGCTGGCGGCTTAAAGGGGGGGATGAGCAGTTCTTC. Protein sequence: CASWRLKGGDEQFF.

CDR3 DNA sequence: TGCGCCAGCAGCTTGGACCCACCGAACACTGAAGCTTTCTTT. Residues: CASSLDPPNTEAFF. This rearrangement joins TRBV5-1 to TRBJ1-1; D gene ambiguous. CDR1 is SGHRS, CDR2 YFSETQ, per germline. The V and J ends lost 0 bases and 1 base respectively, with 7 bases between them. This CDR3 spans 14 amino acids.

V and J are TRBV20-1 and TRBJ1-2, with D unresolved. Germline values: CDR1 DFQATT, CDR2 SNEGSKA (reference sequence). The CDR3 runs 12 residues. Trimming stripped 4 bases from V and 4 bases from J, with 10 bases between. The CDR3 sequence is CSATPEGYGYTF. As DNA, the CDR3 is TGCAGTGCTACTCCGGAGGGCTATGGCTACACCTTC.

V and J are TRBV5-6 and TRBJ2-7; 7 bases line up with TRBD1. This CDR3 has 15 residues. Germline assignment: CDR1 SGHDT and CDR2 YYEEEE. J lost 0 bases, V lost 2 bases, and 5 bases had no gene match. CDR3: CASSFGRGYSYEQYF. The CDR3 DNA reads TGTGCCAGCAGCTTCGGCAGGGGGTACTCCTACGAGCAGTACTTC.

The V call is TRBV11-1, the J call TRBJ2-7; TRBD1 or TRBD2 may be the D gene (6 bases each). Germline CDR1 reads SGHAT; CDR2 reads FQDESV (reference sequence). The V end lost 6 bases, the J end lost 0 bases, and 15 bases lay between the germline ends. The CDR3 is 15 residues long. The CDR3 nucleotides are TGTGCCAGCAGTCTCGCGAGGGGGGTCTCCTACGAGCAGTACGTC. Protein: CASSLARGVSYEQYV.

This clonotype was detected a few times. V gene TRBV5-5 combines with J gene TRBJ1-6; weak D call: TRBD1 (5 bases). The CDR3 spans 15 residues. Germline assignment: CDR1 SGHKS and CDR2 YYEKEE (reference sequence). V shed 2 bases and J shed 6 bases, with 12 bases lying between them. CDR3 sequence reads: CASSLSTDSNSPLHF. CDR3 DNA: TGTGCCAGCAGCTTATCGACAGACAGTAATTCACCCCTCCACTTT.

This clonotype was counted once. CDR3 residues: CASSRTGIVTGELFF. The CDR3 nucleotides read TGCGCCAGCAGTCGAACGGGGATTGTCACCGGGGAGCTGTTTTTT. The chain links TRBV23-1 to TRBJ2-2; D is perhaps TRBD2 (5 bases). TRBV23-1 belongs to the ORF category, with a function that is uncertain. V lost 4 bases to trimming and J lost 4 bases, with 13 bases between them. The CDR3 totals 15 residues.